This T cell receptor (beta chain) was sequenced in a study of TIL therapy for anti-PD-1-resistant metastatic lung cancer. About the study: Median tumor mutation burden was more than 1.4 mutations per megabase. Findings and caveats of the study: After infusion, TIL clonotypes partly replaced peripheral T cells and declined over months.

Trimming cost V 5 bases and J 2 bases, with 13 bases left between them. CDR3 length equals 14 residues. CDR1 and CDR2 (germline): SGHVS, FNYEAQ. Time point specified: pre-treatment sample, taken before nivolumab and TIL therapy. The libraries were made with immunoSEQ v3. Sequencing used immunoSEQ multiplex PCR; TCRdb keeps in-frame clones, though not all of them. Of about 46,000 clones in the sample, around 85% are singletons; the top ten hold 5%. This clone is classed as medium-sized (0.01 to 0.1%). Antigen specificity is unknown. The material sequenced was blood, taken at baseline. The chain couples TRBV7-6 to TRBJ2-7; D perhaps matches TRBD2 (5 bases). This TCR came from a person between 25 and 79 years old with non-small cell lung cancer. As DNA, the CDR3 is TGTGCCAGCAGCCCGAGGGAAAGTGCCTACGAGCAGTACTTC. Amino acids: CASSPRESAYEQYF. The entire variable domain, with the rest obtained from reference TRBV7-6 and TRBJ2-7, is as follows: GAGVSQSPRYKVTKRGQDVALRCDPISGHVSLYWYRQALGQGPEFLTYFNYEAQQDKSGLPNDRFSAERPEGSISTLTIQRTEQRDSAMYRCASSPRESAYEQYFGPGTRLTVT.